This TCR beta chain was captured by sequencing in a study of response to subunit inactivated influenza vaccine listed by TCRdb under 2018. Turning to the overall study: To follow how T cells responded to a trivalent subunit inactivated influenza vaccine, the researchers relied on deep quantitative profiling of the T cell receptor repertoire.

This clonotype was seen a few times. The target of this receptor is not known. No base-level quality is on record; no much larger clone is a single base apart. The library was made by RT-PCR. TCRdb names Illumina HiSeq 2500 as the instrument used. The public sequencing data were trimmed at Q25 with fastp and processed into clonotypes with MiXCR by TCRdb, which kept only in-frame beta chains. Under each unique CDR3 protein, matching rows form one entry showing the most common genes and DNA. In all, the sample holds roughly 620,000 distinct CDR3 sequences, and 11% of those were seen once. The ten largest make up approximately 11% of the sample. Findings and caveats that apply to the study as a whole: It was suggested by the authors that each seasonal influenza vaccination may recruit only a limited number of new T cells.

Inclusive of the bounding cysteine and phenylalanine, the CDR3 is 15 residues long. Of the read, only the CDR3 DNA is kept; its 45 bases are in frame from base 1. Trimming at the junction amounts to 0 bases on V and 4 bases on J, and the germline ends lie 7 bases apart. Taken from the germline V gene, the CDR1 and CDR2 loops are SNHLY and FYNNEI. The data were also submitted as part of a second study, on T cells expressing NK-cell markers. Taken from the second paper: 5'RACE template switching, by which a universal primer site and unique molecular identifiers were added, was used to make TCR beta cDNA libraries. In sorted CD3+CD56+NKG2C+, CD3+CD56+NKG2C- and CD3+CD56-NKG2C+ T-cell subsets from 7 to 9 donors, TCR beta-chain repertoires were profiled. Seven of the eight sequenced donors were HCMV-seropositive and one was HCMV-seronegative. To restrict sorting to alphabetaTCR-expressing T cells, an anti-gammadeltaTCR antibody was added in several experiments. In a handful of donors, the dominant CD3+CD56+NKG2C+ clonotypes were among the top 10 CD8+ clonotypes and accounted for about 1.0-7.5% of CD8+ T cells. Those dominant clonotypes were again the most abundant among CD3+CD56-NKG2C+ cells in a handful of donors, at about 25-65%. Whether the expanded NKG2C-expressing T cell clones were specific for HCMV antigens was left unclear. The eight sequenced donors were randomly selected healthy volunteers, three men and five women. A commercial ELISA kit detecting HCMV-specific IgG in serum was used to determine HCMV serostatus. Peripheral blood mononuclear cells were isolated from blood by Ficoll density gradient centrifugation. Bulk peripheral blood T-cell repertoires were additionally sequenced from unsorted PBMC for a handful of donors. Priming for cDNA synthesis came from the TCR beta constant segment, and two successive PCR amplification steps followed. Libraries were sequenced as 2 x 150 bp reads on Illumina HiSeq 2000/2500, MiSeq or NextSeq. MIGEC handled demultiplexing of the reads and grouping by UMI, while MiTCR was used to assemble and quantify clonotypes. Only TCR cDNA sequences supported by at least two reads were kept to exclude erroneous sequences. Downstream repertoire analysis used the tcR package, and clonotypes were matched across fractions by CDR3 nucleotide sequence plus V segment. Antigen specificity was annotated against VDJdb with VDJmatch, allowing one amino acid substitution in CDR3.

This sample comprised PBMCs from blood, obtained on the day of vaccination. The sequence is built from TRBV2 and TRBJ1-6; no D gene can be assigned with confidence. This receptor was identified in a middle-aged man who received an inactivated influenza vaccine. Donor details come from another sample of the same person, matched by shared clones. The bases are TGTGCCAGCAGTGAAGCTGTCATTTATAATTCACCCCTCCACTTT. This sequence encodes CASSEAVIYNSPLHF.